This paragraph reports one TCR beta chain. The antigen is undetermined. The data stem from a study of T-cell reconstitution after alpha-beta-depleted transplantation in children. General study points: Once a year had passed after transplant, T-cell counts and diversity came mostly from newly produced T cells. There were reportedly several hundred expanded graft clones from which alpha-beta T cells came about two months after transplant.

Preparation of the TCRbeta library was carried out with unique molecular identifiers. Using its own MiXCR run on the PCR reads, TCRdb lists one record per CDR3 protein. This table holds some 840,000 distinct CDR3 sequences, around 15% found once. The germline gives CDR1 ENHRY, CDR2 SYGVKD. The CDR3 loop spans 18 amino acids. Deletions cut 3 bases from V and 0 bases from J, with 18 bases between. This sequence joins TRBV10-3 and TRBJ1-5; TRBD1 might be the D (5 bases). Sequenced here: PBMCs, mostly from graft donor cells, sampled 360 days after TCRalphabeta/CD19-depleted stem cell transplant. The sequence was obtained from a male patient younger than 18 who had a stem cell transplant for acute lymphoblastic leukemia, so the T cells may come from the graft donor. CDR3 DNA sequence: TGTGCCATCAGTGACCACCGAATGGGGCAAAATAGCAATCAGCCCCAGCATTTT. Protein product: CAISDHRMGQNSNQPQHF.